Listed below are T cell receptor beta chains from one sample, sequenced in a study of blood T cell repertoires in COVID-19. The assay was immunoSEQ multiplex PCR, and TCRdb's table has in-frame clones only and misses some. Of 150,000 or so clones in the sample, approximately 90% are singletons; the top ten hold 0.95% to 1.5%. The sample consisted of PBMCs or T cells enriched from blood (not recorded which). The source is a woman in her thirties with acute COVID-19. The CDR3 runs from the conserved cysteine through the conserved F or W. Each record gives: CDR3 protein, V gene, J gene.

cdr3_aa: CASSYTGTSGNTGELFF
v_call: TRBV6-2/TRBV6-3
j_call: TRBJ2-2

cdr3_aa: CASSISWANVLTF
v_call: TRBV19
j_call: TRBJ2-6

cdr3_aa: CASSSYPADATSGRAFEQFF
v_call: TRBV27
j_call: TRBJ2-1

cdr3_aa: CASSPSGADSPLHF
v_call: TRBV18
j_call: TRBJ1-6

cdr3_aa: CASSYGGSGRAAAYEQYF
v_call: TRBV6-2/TRBV6-3
j_call: TRBJ2-7

cdr3_aa: CASSQSVTRAEQYF
v_call: TRBV3-1/TRBV3-2
j_call: TRBJ2-7

cdr3_aa: CASKGLAGGLATEQYF
v_call: TRBV5-1
j_call: TRBJ2-7

cdr3_aa: CASSLVGNQPQHF
v_call: TRBV7-2
j_call: TRBJ1-5

cdr3_aa: CASSLGAGSHYGYTF
v_call: TRBV7-2
j_call: TRBJ1-2

cdr3_aa: CASSPGQTRVGYTF
v_call: TRBV27
j_call: TRBJ1-2

cdr3_aa: CASSLGLAGPETQYF
v_call: TRBV5-4
j_call: TRBJ2-5

cdr3_aa: CSVEHPHSFGSTEAFF
v_call: TRBV29-1
j_call: TRBJ1-1

cdr3_aa: CAEQGNTEAFF
v_call: TRBV2
j_call: TRBJ1-1

cdr3_aa: CASRGGRETNNEQFF
v_call: TRBV28
j_call: TRBJ2-1

cdr3_aa: CAASRTGNYEQYF
v_call: TRBV6-5
j_call: TRBJ2-7

cdr3_aa: CASSLAGGSSYEQYF
v_call: TRBV7-9
j_call: TRBJ2-7

cdr3_aa: CASSYSVLNTGELFF
v_call: TRBV6-5
j_call: TRBJ2-2

cdr3_aa: CASSRDSLGNEKLFF
v_call: TRBV5-5
j_call: TRBJ1-4

cdr3_aa: CASSQGVAGESGEQYF
v_call: TRBV4-3
j_call: TRBJ2-7

cdr3_aa: CASCGSNQETQYF
v_call: TRBV28
j_call: TRBJ2-5

cdr3_aa: CASSLISGSSNEQYF
v_call: TRBV7-2
j_call: TRBJ2-7

cdr3_aa: CASSLARSPLHF
v_call: TRBV7-9
j_call: TRBJ1-6

cdr3_aa: CASSPGLAGAYEQYF
v_call: TRBV3-1/TRBV3-2
j_call: TRBJ2-7

cdr3_aa: CAWSPHPGTSGSAKNIQYF
v_call: TRBV30
j_call: TRBJ2-4